The 6 T cell receptor beta chains below come from one sample, sequenced in a study of glioma-infiltrating T cells. The iRepertoire nested amplicon-rescue multiplex PCR amplified TCR alpha and beta CDR3s from RNA. TCRdb reanalysed the multiplex PCR reads using MiXCR and keeps one entry per CDR3 protein. The sample shows fewer than 90,000 distinct CDR3 sequences, about 25% of them seen only once. Sequences were obtained from glioma tissue, nonneoplastic brain tissue, or PBMCs (not recorded which). These receptors were collected from a human donor with low-grade glioma or glioblastoma, undergoing nonglioma brain surgery, or in good health (not recorded which).

This clonotype was observed at least ten times. The chain couples TRBV7-2 to TRBJ2-3, with TRBD1 matching over 8 bases. Germline lookup yields CDR1 SGHTA and CDR2 FQGNSA. The CDR3 runs 15 residues. V lost 4 bases to trimming and J lost 10 bases; unmatched junction nucleotides: 13. The chain's CDR3 is CASSSGQGGVGSQYF. Here the CDR3 DNA reads TGTGCCAGCAGCTCCGGACAGGGCGGCGTTGGGTCGCAGTATTTT.

V usage is TRBV12-3 or TRBV12-4 and J usage is TRBJ2-3, with 9 positions matching TRBD2. The CDR3 is 16 residues long. The junction had 10 bases not matched to a gene; V was cut back by 5 bases and J by 4 bases. For the CDR3, the DNA is TGTGCCAGCAGTACCCCGCTAGCGGGGAAGGCAGATACGCAGTATTTT. Amino acids: CASSTPLAGKADTQYF.

The table lists this clonotype with a count of one. The chain joins TRBV28 to TRBJ1-1; a weak D match, TRBD1 (5 bases). Trimming shortened V by 7 bases and J by 9 bases, and 18 bases separated the two germline ends. This CDR3 has 13 amino acids. CDR1 MDHEN and CDR2 SYDVKM come from the germline V gene. The CDR3 is CASIPGRGGKAFF. CDR3 nucleotide sequence: TGTGCCAGCATCCCGGGACGGGGCGGGAAAGCTTTCTTT.

Remarks on this clonotype: An end of the junction does not agree with germline; a read error may underlie this. This chain joins TRBV28 and TRBJ2-5, with 8 bases identical to TRBD2. Germline values: CDR1 MDHEN, CDR2 SYDVKM. This CDR3 spans 14 amino acids. CDR3 in DNA: TGTACCAGCAGCGTACTAGCGGCCCAAGAGACCAAGTACTTC. It is translated as CTSSVLAAQETKYF.

The table lists this clonotype with many counts. The chain employs TRBV6-5 and TRBJ2-1, with 8 bases identical to TRBD2. J lost 6 bases, V lost 0 bases, and 7 bases had no gene match. Germline CDR1 reads MNHEY; CDR2 reads SVGAGI. The CDR3 contains 16 residues. This CDR3 reads CASSYSRLAGLNEQFF. The CDR3 DNA reads TGTGCCAGCAGTTACTCGAGGCTAGCGGGTCTCAATGAGCAGTTCTTC.

This rearrangement joins TRBV6-1 to TRBJ2-5; 7 nucleotides align to TRBD2. This CDR3 has 14 amino acids. The junction had 6 bases not matched to a gene; V was cut back by 5 bases and J by 3 bases. From germline, CDR1 is MNHNS and CDR2 SASEGT. Here the CDR3 reads CASSHGLEKETQYF. In DNA form, the CDR3 reads TGTGCCAGCAGTCATGGACTAGAGAAAGAGACCCAGTACTTC.